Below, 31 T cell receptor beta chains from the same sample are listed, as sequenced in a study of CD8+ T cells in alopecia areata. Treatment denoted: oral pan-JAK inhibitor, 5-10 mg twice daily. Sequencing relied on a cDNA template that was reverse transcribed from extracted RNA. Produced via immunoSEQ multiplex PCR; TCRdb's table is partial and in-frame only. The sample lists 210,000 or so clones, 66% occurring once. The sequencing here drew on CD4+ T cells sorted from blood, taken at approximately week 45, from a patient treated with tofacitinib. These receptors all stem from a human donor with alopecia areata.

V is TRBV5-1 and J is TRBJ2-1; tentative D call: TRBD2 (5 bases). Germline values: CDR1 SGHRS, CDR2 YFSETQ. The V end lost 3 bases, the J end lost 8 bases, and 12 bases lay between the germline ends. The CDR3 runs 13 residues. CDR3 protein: CASSSLQEDEQFF. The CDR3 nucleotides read TGCGCCAGCAGCTCACTTCAGGAGGATGAGCAGTTCTTC.

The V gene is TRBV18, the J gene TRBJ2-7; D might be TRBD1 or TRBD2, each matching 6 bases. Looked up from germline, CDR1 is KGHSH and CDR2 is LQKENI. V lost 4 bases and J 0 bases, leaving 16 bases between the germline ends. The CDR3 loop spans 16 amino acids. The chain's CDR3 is CASSLTTGGSSYEQYF. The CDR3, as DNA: TGTGCCAGCTCACTAACGACAGGAGGGAGCTCCTACGAGCAGTACTTC.

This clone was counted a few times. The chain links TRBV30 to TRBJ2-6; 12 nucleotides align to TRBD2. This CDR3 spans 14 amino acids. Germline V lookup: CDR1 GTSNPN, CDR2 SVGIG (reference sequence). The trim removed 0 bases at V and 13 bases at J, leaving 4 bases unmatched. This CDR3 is CAWSVGTSGLVLTF. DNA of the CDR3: TGTGCCTGGAGTGTAGGGACTAGCGGGTTGGTCCTGACTTTC.

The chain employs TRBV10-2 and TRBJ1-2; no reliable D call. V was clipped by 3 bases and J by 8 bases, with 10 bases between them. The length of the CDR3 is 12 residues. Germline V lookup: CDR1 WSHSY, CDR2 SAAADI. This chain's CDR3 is CASSEEDQGYTF. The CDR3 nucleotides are TGCGCCAGCAGTGAAGAGGACCAGGGCTACACCTTC.

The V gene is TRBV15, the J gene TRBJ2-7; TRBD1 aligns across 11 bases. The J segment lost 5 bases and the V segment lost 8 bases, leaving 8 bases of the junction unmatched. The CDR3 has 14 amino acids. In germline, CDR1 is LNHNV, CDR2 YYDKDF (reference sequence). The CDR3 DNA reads TGTGCCACCGGACAGGGGGCGATGAGAGACGAGCAGTACTTC. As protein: CATGQGAMRDEQYF.

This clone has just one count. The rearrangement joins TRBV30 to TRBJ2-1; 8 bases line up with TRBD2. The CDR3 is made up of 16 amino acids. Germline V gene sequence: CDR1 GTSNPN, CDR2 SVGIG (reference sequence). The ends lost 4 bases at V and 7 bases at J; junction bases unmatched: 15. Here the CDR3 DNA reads TGTGCCTGGACCCATACGGGGGGGTCGAGTGGGAATGAGCAGTTCTTC. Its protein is CAWTHTGGSSGNEQFF.

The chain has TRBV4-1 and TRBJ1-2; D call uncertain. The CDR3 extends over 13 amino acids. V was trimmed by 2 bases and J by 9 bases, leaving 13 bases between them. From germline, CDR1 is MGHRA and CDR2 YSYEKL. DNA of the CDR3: TGCGCCAGCAGCCAACCATCTCCATATCGCTACACCTTC. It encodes CASSQPSPYRYTF.

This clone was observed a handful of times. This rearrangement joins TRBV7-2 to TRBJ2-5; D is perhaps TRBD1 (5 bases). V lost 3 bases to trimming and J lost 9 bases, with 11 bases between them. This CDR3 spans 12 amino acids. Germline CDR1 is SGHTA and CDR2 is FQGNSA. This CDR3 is CASSFPQGSQYF. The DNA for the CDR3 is TGTGCCAGCAGCTTCCCCCAGGGTTCCCAGTACTTC.

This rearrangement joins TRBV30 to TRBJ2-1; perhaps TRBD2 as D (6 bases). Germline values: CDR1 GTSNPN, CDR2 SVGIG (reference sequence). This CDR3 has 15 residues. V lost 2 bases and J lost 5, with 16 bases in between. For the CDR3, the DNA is TGTGCCTGGAGTCGAAAACGCGGGGCGCACAATGAGCAGTTCTTC. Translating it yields CAWSRKRGAHNEQFF.

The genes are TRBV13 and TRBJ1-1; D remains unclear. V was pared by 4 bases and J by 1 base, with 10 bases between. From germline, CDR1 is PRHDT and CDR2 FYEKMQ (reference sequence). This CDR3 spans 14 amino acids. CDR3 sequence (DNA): TGTGCCAGCAGCTCAAGGGCTTGGAACACTGAAGCTTTCTTT. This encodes CASSSRAWNTEAFF.

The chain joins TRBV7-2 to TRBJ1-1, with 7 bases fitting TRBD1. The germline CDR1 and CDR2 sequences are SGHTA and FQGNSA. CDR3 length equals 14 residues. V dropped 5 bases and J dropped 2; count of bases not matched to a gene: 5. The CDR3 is CASSKGQPNTEAFF. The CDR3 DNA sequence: TGTGCCAGCAGCAAGGGACAGCCAAACACTGAAGCTTTCTTT.

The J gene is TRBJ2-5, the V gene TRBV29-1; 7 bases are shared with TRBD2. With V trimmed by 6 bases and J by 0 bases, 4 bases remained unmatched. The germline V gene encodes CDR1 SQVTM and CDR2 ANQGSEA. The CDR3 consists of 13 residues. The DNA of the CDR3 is TGCAGCGTCGAGGGACTATACCAAGAGACCCAGTACTTC. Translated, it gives CSVEGLYQETQYF.

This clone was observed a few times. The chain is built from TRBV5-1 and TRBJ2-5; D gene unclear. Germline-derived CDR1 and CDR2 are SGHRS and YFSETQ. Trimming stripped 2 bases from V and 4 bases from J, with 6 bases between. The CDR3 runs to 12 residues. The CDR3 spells CASSFNPETQYF. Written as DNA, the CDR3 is TGCGCCAGCAGCTTTAATCCAGAGACCCAGTACTTC.

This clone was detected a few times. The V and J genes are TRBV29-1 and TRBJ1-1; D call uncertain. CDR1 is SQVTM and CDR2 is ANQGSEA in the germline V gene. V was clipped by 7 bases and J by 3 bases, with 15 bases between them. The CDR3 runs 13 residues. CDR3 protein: CSAKFRRDTEAFF. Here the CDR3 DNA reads TGCAGCGCCAAATTCCGTAGGGACACTGAAGCTTTCTTT.

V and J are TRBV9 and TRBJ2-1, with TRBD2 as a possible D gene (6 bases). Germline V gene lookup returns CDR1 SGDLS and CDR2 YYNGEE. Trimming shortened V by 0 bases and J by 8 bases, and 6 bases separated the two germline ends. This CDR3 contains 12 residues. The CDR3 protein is CASSVERDEQFF. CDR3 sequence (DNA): TGTGCCAGCAGCGTAGAGCGGGATGAGCAGTTCTTC.

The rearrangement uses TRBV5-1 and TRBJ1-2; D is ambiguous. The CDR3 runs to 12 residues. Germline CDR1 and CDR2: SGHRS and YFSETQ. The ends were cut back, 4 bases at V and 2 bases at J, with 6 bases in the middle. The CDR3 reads CASSLLNYGYTF. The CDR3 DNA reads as TGCGCCAGCAGCCTTCTGAACTATGGCTACACCTTC. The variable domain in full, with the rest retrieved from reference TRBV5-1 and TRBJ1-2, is KAGVTQTPRYLIKTRGQQVTLSCSPISGHRSVSWYQQTPGQGLQFLFEYFSETQRNKGNFPGRFSGRQFSNSRSEMNVSTLELGDSALYLCASSLLNYGYTFGSGTRLTVV.

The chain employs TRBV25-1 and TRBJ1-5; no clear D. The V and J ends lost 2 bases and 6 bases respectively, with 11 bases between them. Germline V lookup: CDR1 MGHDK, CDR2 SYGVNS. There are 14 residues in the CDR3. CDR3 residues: CASSERFLGQPQHF. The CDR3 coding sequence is TGTGCCAGCAGTGAAAGGTTTTTGGGTCAGCCCCAGCATTTT.

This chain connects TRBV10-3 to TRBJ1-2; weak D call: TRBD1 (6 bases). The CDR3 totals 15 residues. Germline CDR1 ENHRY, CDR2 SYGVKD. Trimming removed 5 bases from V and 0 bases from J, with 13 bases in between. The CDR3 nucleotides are TGTGCCATCAGTTTCCCGACAGGAACTAACTATGGCTACACCTTC. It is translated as CAISFPTGTNYGYTF.

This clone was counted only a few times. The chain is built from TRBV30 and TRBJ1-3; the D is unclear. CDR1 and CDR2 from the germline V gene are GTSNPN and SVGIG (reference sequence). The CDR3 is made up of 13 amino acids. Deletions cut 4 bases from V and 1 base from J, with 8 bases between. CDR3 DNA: TGTGCCTGGACCGTGGAATCTGGAAACACCATATATTTT. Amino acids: CAWTVESGNTIYF.

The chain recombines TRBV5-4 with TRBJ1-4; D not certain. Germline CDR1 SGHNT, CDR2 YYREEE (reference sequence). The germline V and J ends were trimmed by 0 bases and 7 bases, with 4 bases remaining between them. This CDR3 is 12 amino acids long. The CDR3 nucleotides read TGTGCCAGCAGCTTGGAACGTGAAAAACTGTTTTTT. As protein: CASSLEREKLFF.

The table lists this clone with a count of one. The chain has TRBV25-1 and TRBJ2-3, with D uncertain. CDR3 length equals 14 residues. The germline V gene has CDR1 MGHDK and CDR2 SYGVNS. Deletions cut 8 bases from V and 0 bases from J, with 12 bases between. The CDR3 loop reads CASVSGTSTDTQYF. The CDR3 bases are TGTGCCAGCGTATCAGGAACTAGCACAGATACGCAGTATTTT.

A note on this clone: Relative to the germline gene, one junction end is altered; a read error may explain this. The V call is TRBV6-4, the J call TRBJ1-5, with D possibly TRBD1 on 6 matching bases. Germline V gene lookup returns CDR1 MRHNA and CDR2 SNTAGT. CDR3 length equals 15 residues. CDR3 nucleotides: TGTGCCAGCAGTGCTACCGGACAGTGGGATCAGCTCCAGCATTTT. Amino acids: CASSATGQWDQLQHF.

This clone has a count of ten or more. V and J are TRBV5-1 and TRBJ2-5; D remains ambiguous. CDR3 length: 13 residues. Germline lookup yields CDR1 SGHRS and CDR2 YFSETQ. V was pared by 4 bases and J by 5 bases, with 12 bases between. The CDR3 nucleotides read TGCGCCAGCAGCCCCCTGGAAATCGAGACCCAGTACTTC. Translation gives CASSPLEIETQYF.

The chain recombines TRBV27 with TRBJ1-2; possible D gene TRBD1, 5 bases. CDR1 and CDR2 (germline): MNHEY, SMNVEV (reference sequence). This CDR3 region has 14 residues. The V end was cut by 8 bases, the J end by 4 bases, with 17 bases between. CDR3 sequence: CASSLGRELYGYTF. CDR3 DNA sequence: TGTGCCAGCTCCCTCGGCAGGGAGCTCTATGGCTACACCTTC.

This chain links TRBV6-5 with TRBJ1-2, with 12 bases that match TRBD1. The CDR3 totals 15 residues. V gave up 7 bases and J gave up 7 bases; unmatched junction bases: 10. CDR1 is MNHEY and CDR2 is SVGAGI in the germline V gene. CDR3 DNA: TGTGCCAGCACCCGGGACAGGGGGCCCCGGAGTGGCTACACCTTC. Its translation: CASTRDRGPRSGYTF.

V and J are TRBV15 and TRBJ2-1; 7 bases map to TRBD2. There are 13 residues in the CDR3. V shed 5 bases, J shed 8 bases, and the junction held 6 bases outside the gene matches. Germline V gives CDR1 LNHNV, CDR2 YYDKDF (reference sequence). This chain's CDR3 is CATSRPTSHEQFF. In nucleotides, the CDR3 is TGTGCCACCAGCCGACCGACTAGCCATGAGCAGTTCTTC.

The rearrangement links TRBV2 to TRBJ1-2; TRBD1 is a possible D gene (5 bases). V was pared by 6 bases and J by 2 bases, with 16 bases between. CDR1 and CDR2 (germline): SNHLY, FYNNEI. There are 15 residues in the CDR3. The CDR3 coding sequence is TGTGCCAGCAGACCAGACAGAGACTTCAACTATGGCTACACCTTC. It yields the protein CASRPDRDFNYGYTF.

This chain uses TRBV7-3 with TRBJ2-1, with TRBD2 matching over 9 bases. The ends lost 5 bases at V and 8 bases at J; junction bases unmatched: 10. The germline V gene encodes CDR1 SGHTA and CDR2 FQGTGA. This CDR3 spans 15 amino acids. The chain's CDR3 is CASSPRGVAGDEQFF. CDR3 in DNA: TGTGCCAGCAGCCCCAGGGGAGTAGCGGGAGATGAGCAGTTCTTC. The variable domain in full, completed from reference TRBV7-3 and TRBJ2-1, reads GAGVSQTPSNKVTEKGKYVELRCDPISGHTALYWYRQSLGQGPEFLIYFQGTGAADDSGLPNDRFFAVRPEGSVSTLKIQRTERGDSAVYLCASSPRGVAGDEQFFGPGTRLTVL.

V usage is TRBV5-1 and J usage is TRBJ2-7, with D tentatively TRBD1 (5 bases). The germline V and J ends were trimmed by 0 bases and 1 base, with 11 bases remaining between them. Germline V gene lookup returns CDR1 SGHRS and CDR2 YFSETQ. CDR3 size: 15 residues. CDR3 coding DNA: TGCGCCAGCAGCTTGGAGGGGATAATGTCCTACGAGCAGTACTTC. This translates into CASSLEGIMSYEQYF. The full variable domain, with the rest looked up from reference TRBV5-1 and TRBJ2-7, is KAGVTQTPRYLIKTRGQQVTLSCSPISGHRSVSWYQQTPGQGLQFLFEYFSETQRNKGNFPGRFSGRQFSNSRSEMNVSTLELGDSALYLCASSLEGIMSYEQYFGPGTRLTVT.

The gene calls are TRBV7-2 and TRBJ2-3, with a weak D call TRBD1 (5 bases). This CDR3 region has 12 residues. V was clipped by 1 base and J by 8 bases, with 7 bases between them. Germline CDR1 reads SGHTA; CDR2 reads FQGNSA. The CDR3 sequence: CASSLDQGTQYF. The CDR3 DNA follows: TGTGCCAGCAGCTTAGATCAGGGTACGCAGTATTTT.

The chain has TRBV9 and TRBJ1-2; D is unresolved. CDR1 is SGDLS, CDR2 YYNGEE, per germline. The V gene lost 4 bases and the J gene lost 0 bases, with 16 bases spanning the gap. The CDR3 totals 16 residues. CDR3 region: CASSPESLPPNYGYTF. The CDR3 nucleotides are TGTGCCAGCAGCCCCGAGTCTCTCCCGCCTAACTATGGCTACACCTTC.